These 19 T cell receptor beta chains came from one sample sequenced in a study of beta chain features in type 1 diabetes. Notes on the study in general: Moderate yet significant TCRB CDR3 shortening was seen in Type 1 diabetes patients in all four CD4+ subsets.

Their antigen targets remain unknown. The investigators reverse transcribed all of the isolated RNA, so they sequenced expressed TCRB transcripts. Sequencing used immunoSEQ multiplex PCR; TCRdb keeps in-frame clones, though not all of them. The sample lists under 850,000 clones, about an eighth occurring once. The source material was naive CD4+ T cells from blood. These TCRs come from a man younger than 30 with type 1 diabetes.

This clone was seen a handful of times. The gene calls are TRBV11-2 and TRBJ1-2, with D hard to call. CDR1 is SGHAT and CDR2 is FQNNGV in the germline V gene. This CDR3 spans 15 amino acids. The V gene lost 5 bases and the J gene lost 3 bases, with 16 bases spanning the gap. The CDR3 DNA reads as TGTGCCAGCAGCCCCCGACCCGAGACGGACTATGGCTACACCTTC. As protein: CASSPRPETDYGYTF.

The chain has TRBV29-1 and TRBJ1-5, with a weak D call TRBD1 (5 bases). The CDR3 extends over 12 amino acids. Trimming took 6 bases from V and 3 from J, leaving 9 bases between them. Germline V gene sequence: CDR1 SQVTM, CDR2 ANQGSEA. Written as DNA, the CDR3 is TGCAGCGTCGGGGGGTACAATCAGCCCCAGCATTTT. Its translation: CSVGGYNQPQHF.

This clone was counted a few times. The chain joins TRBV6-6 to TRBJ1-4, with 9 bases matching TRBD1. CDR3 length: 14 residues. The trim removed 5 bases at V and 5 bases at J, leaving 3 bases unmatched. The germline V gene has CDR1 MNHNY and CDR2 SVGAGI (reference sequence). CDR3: CASSRGTGNEKLFF. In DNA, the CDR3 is TGTGCCAGCAGTCGCGGGACAGGGAATGAAAAACTGTTTTTT.

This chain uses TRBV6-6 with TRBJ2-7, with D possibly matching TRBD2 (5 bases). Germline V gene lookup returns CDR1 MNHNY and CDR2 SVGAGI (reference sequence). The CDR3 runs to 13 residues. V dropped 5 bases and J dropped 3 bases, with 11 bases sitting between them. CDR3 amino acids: CASSPGSFYEQYF. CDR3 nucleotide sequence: TGTGCCAGCAGTCCGGGGTCCTTCTACGAGCAGTACTTC.

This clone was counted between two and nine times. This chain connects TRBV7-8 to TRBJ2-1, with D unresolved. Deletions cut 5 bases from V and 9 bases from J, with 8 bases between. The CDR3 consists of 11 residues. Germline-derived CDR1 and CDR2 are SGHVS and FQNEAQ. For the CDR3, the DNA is TGTGCCAGCAGCCGCGAACCTGAGCAGTTCTTC. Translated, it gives CASSREPEQFF.

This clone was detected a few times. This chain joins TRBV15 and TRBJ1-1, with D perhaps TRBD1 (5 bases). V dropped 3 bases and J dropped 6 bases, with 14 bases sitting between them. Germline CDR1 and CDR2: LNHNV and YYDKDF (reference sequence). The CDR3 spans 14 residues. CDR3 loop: CATSSASQGAEAFF. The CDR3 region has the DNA TGTGCCACCAGCAGTGCTTCGCAGGGCGCTGAAGCTTTCTTT.

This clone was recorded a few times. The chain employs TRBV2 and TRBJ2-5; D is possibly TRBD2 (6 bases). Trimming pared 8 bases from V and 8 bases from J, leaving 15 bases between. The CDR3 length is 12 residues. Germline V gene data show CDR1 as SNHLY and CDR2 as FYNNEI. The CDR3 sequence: CASCPREATQYF. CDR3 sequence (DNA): TGTGCCAGCTGCCCAAGGGAGGCCACCCAGTACTTC. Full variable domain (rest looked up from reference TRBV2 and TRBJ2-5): EPEVTQTPSHQVTQMGQEVILRCVPISNHLYFYWYRQILGQKVEFLVSFYNNEISEKSEIFDDQFSVERPDGSNFTLKIRSTKLEDSAMYFCASCPREATQYFGPGTRLLVL.

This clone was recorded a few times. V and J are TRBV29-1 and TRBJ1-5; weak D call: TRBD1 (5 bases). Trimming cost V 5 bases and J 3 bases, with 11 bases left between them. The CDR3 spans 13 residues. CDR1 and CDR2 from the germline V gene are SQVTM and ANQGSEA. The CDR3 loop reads CSVWQGPNQPQHF. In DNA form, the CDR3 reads TGCAGCGTTTGGCAGGGACCCAATCAGCCCCAGCATTTT.

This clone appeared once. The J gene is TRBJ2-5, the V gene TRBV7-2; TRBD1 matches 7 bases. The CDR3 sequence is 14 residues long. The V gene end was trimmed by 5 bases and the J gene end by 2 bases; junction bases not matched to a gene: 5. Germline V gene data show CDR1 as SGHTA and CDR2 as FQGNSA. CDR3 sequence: CASSGQGEQETQYF. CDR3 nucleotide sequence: TGTGCCAGCAGCGGCCAGGGGGAACAAGAGACCCAGTACTTC.

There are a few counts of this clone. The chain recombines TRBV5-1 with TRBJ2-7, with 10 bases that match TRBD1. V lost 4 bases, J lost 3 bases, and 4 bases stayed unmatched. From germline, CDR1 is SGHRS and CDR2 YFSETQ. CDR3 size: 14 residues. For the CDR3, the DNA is TGCGCCAGCAGCGGTGGGACAGGGGACTACGAGCAGTACTTC. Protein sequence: CASSGGTGDYEQYF.

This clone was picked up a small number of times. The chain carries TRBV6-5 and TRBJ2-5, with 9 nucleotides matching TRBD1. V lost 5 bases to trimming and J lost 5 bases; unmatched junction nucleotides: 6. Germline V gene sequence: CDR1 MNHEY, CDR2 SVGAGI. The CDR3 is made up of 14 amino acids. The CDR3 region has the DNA TGTGCCAGCAGTCGGGGACAGGGAGGGGAGACCCAGTACTTC. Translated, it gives CASSRGQGGETQYF.

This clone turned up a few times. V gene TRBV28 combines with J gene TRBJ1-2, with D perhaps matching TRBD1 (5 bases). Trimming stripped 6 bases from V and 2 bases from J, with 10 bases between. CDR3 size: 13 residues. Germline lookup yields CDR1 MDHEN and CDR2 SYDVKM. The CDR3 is CASRSAGNYGYTF. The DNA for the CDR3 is TGTGCCAGCAGATCGGCAGGGAACTATGGCTACACCTTC.

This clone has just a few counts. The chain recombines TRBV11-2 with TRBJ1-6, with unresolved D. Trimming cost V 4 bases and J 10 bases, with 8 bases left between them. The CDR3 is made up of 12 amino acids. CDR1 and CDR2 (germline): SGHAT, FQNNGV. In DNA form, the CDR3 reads TGTGCCAGCAGCTCCACAGTATCACCCCTCCACTTT. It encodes CASSSTVSPLHF.

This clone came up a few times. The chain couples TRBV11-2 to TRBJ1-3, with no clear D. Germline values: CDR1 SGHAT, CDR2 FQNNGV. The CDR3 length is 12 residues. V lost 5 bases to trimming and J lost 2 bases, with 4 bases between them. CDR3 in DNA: TGTGCCAGCAGCACTCCTGGAAACACCATATATTTT. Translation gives CASSTPGNTIYF.

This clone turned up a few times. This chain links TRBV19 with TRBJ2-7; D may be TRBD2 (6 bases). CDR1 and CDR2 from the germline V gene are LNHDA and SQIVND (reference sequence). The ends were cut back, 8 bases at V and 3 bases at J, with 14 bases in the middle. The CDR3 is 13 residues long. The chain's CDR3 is CASGAGSNYEQYF. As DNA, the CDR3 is TGTGCCAGTGGGGCGGGGTCCAACTACGAGCAGTACTTC.

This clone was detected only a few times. CDR3 loop: CASSPGTGNTEAFF. CDR3 DNA sequence: TGTGCCAGCAGCCCGGGGACAGGAAACACTGAAGCTTTCTTT. V is TRBV9 and J is TRBJ1-1, with 8 bases fitting TRBD1. The length of the CDR3 is 14 residues. Unmatched junction bases numbered 4, after V lost 4 bases and J lost 2 bases. Germline V lookup: CDR1 SGDLS, CDR2 YYNGEE.

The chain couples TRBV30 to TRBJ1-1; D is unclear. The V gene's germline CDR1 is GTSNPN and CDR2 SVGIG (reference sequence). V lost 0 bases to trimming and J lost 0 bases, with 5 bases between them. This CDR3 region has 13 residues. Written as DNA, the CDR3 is TGTGCCTGGAGTGTAACGGTGAACACTGAAGCTTTCTTT. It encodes CAWSVTVNTEAFF.

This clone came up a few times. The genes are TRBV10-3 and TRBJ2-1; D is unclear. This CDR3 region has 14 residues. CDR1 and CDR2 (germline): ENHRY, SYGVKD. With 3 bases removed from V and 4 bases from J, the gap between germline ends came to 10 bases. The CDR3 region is CAISEGLDYNEQFF. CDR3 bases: TGTGCCATCAGTGAAGGGTTGGATTACAATGAGCAGTTCTTC.

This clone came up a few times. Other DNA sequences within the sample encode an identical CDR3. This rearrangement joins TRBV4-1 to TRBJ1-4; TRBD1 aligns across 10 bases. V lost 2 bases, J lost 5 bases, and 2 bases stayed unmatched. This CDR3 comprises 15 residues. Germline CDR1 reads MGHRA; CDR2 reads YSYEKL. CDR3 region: CASSQPGQGNEKLFF. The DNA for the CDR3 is TGCGCCAGCAGCCAACCGGGACAGGGGAATGAAAAACTGTTTTTT.